This is a list of T cell receptor beta chains from one sample in a study of T cell repertoires in cytomegalovirus infection. In TCRdb, the reads were re-called with MiXCR into one record per CDR3 protein. This table has some 180,000 distinct CDR3 sequences, about 15% appearing once. The specimen was CD8+ T cells from PBMCs. The receptors here all came from a human donor in good health (CMV status not recorded). Some clones in this sample may be carry-over from other donors' samples. The CDR3 runs from the conserved cysteine through the conserved F or W. D genes are given only for firm matches. Where a row states a size, it is once, few, many or the class of an expanded clone; other rows omit it.

>-|TRBJ1-1|-|TRBV6-2/TRBV6-3
TGTGCCAGCAGTTACTCGGGGATCTTTACTGAAGCTTTCTTT
CASSYSGIFTEAFF
>-|TRBJ2-6|once|TRBV12-3/TRBV12-4
TGTGCCAGCAGTTTCGGTGGGGCCAACGTCCTGACTTTC
CASSFGGANVLTF
>TRBD2|TRBJ2-1|-|TRBV25-1
TGTGCCAGCAGTTTCCCTAGCGGGGGAAGGTCGGGAGACTCCTACAATGAGCAGTTCTTC
CASSFPSGGRSGDSYNEQFF
>-|TRBJ2-7|many|TRBV7-2
TGTGCCAGCAGCTTAGGGCGCGAGCAGTACTTC
CASSLGREQYF
>-|TRBJ1-4|-|TRBV11-2
TGTGCCAGCAGCCCACGGTTTTCGGCTAATGAAAAACTGTTTTTT
CASSPRFSANEKLFF
>-|TRBJ2-7|few|TRBV30
TGTGCCTGGACAGGGATTTCCTACGAGCAGTACTTC
CAWTGISYEQYF
>-|TRBJ2-7|many|TRBV7-8
TGTGCCAGCACCAGCTCCTACGAGCAGTACTTC
CASTSSYEQYF
>-|TRBJ1-2|-|TRBV4-1
TGTGCCAGCAGCCAAGATCTCTCCGAAACAGCGCTACTAGCTAACTATGGCTACACCTTC
CASSQDLSETALLANYGYTF
>TRBD1|TRBJ2-6|few|TRBV19
TGTGCCAGTAGTAGCAGGGACAGGGCCGTCTCTGGGGCCAACGTCCTGACTTTC
CASSSRDRAVSGANVLTF
>-|TRBJ2-5|-|TRBV6-5
TGTGCCAGCAGTTACGCCTTCAGCGGCGGGGAAGAGACCCAGTACTTC
CASSYAFSGGEETQYF
>-|TRBJ2-7|-|TRBV11-2
TGTGCCAGCAGCTTAGACAGGGTCACCCACGAGCAGTACTTC
CASSLDRVTHEQYF
>-|TRBJ2-7|many|TRBV7-8
TGTGCCAGCAGCTCTCACGACAGCTACGAGCAGTACTTC
CASSSHDSYEQYF
>TRBD1|TRBJ2-7|few|TRBV6-1
TGTGCCAGCTCGGTTCGGACAGGGGACGAGCAGTACTTC
CASSVRTGDEQYF
>-|TRBJ1-2|-|TRBV6-5
TGTGCCAGCAGTCCTCCCGGGTCTAACTATGGCTACACCTTC
CASSPPGSNYGYTF
>-|TRBJ1-1|-|TRBV7-9
TGTGCCAGCAGCCTTGGGACCTTAAAGGGTGAAGCTTTCTTT
CASSLGTLKGEAFF
>-|TRBJ1-3|-|TRBV7-6
TGTGCCAGCAGTTCTCCGGGACGGGGGGCTACGGAAGGAAACACCATATATTTT
CASSSPGRGATEGNTIYF
>-|TRBJ2-5|few|TRBV7-6
TGTGCCAGCAGCTTACGAGCGGCAGGGAGGGAGACCCAGTACTTC
CASSLRAAGRETQYF
>-|TRBJ1-5|once|TRBV6-2/TRBV6-3
TGTGCCAGCAGCGCCGGGGCTAATCAGCCCCAGCATTTT
CASSAGANQPQHF
>-|TRBJ1-1|-|TRBV6-5
TGTGCCAGCAGTTACGGCGGGGACTTGGTGGCTTTCTTT
CASSYGGDLVAFF
>TRBD2|TRBJ2-1|few|TRBV20-1
TGCAGTGCTTTATTAGCGGGGGGGCAAAGGTCCTACAATGAGCAGTTCTTC
CSALLAGGQRSYNEQFF
>-|TRBJ1-1|-|TRBV7-9
TGTGCCAGCAGCTTAGATCAGGGAACGAACACTGAAGCTTTCTTT
CASSLDQGTNTEAFF
>-|TRBJ1-1|-|TRBV6-2/TRBV6-3
TGTGCCAGCAGTTCCCCCGGGAACGGAGACACTGAAGCTTTCTTT
CASSSPGNGDTEAFF
>-|TRBJ2-1|few|TRBV19
TGTGCCAGTAGTATAGGTTCACCGCGGTACAATGAGCAGTTCTTC
CASSIGSPRYNEQFF
>TRBD2|TRBJ2-1|few|TRBV7-9
TGTGCCAGCAGCTGGACCGGGACTAGCGGCGATGAGCAGTTCTTC
CASSWTGTSGDEQFF
>-|TRBJ2-1|few|TRBV12-3/TRBV12-4
TGTGCCAGCAGTTTGCAGAACAATGAGCAGTTCTTC
CASSLQNNEQFF
>-|TRBJ2-7|-|TRBV28
TGTGCCAGCAGTTTTGCCCCCAGTATAACCCCCTCCTACGAGCAGTACTTC
CASSFAPSITPSYEQYF
>TRBD1|TRBJ2-7|-|TRBV7-6
TGTGCCAGCAGCCGATACCCATTGGGACAGGGGGCCTACGAGCAGTACTTC
CASSRYPLGQGAYEQYF
>-|TRBJ2-1|-|TRBV6-2/TRBV6-3
TGTGCCAGCAGTGGCCGACCTCGGGATGAGCAGTTCTTC
CASSGRPRDEQFF
>TRBD2|TRBJ2-7|few|TRBV29-1
TGCAGCGTTGTAGCCGGGGGGGTTTCGTACGAGCAGTACTTC
CSVVAGGVSYEQYF
>-|TRBJ2-7|few|TRBV7-6
TGTGCCAGCAGCTTAGGGCAGGGGCAGTACTTC
CASSLGQGQYF
>-|TRBJ2-1|-|TRBV7-8
TGTGCCAGCAGCTTAGAGCTTAGGGGTGCGTCTCGGCATGAGCAGTTCTTC
CASSLELRGASRHEQFF
>TRBD1|TRBJ1-1|few|TRBV29-1
TGCAGCGCAGACAGGGGGAGAACTGAAGCTTTCTTT
CSADRGRTEAFF
>TRBD1|TRBJ2-5|-|TRBV7-9
TGTGCCAGCAGCCGGAAGGACAGGGCAGAGACCCAGTACTTC
CASSRKDRAETQYF
>-|TRBJ1-6|-|TRBV7-2
TGTGCCAGCAGCTTAGAGGTAGGGGGGTATAATTCACCCCTCCACTTT
CASSLEVGGYNSPLHF
>-|TRBJ2-2|-|TRBV6-2/TRBV6-3
TGTGCCAGCAGTAATGGACAGTTTACCACCGGGGAGCTGTTTTTT
CASSNGQFTTGELFF
>TRBD2|TRBJ2-7|few|TRBV7-9
TGTGCCAGCAAAGCTAGCGGGGACAACGAGCAGTACTTC
CASKASGDNEQYF
>-|TRBJ1-2|few|TRBV12-3/TRBV12-4
TGTGCCAGCAGTTTAGTTGGGGGAGCTTATGGCTACACCTTC
CASSLVGGAYGYTF
>TRBD1|TRBJ1-4|-|TRBV13
TGTGCCAGCAGCTCCCCCGGGACAGGTTTCGAAAAACTGTTTTTT
CASSSPGTGFEKLFF
>TRBD2|TRBJ2-4|-|TRBV7-9
TGTGCCAGCAGCCTGACTAGCGGGTCCAAAAACATTCAGTACTTC
CASSLTSGSKNIQYF
>-|TRBJ1-6|-|TRBV25-1
TGTGCCACTAAAGGAGGGATGACCCTCCACTTT
CATKGGMTLHF
>TRBD1|TRBJ1-1|few|TRBV25-1
TGTGCCAGCAGCTTGGGACAGGGAATCCTCACTGAAGCTTTCTTT
CASSLGQGILTEAFF